Here is one T cell receptor beta chain with its context. Its specificity is not known. The V gene end was trimmed by 0 bases and the J gene end by 3 bases; junction bases not matched to a gene: 8. This CDR3 region has 17 residues. Germline V gives CDR1 LNHNV, CDR2 YYDKDF (reference sequence). PCR used 60 Vbeta primers and 13 Jbeta primers. The table came from immunoSEQ multiplex PCR; TCRdb's copy has only in-frame clones and leaves some out. The sample holds under 200,000 clones; 65% to 85% are singletons and the top ten take under 9%. This sample is part of a study of cytomegalovirus exposure and HLA in healthy donors. Findings and limits, study-wide: A later analysis associated 15,000 or so TCR beta sequences with HLA alleles at a 0.05 false discovery rate. The study recorded fewer than 200 TCR beta chains that were cytomegalovirus-associated. Clonal expansion was found to be greater in HLA-associated TCR beta chains than in equally common others in a later analysis.

The TCR comes from a woman between 40 and 50 years old in good health and CMV-seropositive. The rearrangement joins TRBV15 to TRBJ2-3, with 8 bases matching TRBD2. The sample comprised PBMCs. In DNA, the CDR3 is TGTGCCACCAGCAGAGATCACGGCGGGGGGTCGACAGATACGCAGTATTTT. Encoded protein: CATSRDHGGGSTDTQYF.